The rows below give T cell receptor beta chains drawn from one sample of a study of blood T cell repertoires in COVID-19. Using immunoSEQ multiplex PCR, the repertoire was profiled, and TCRdb retains in-frame clones only, with some absent. Of 300,000 to 400,000 clones listed, around 87% are singletons. The sample comprised peripheral blood. Receptors originate from a woman in her forties or fifties with COVID-19, enrolled during active disease. CDR3s include the opening cysteine and the closing phenylalanine or tryptophan. D genes are given only for firm matches. Some rows mark clone size as missing; the rest say once, few, many or name a class of expanded clone.

d_call: TRBD1
j_call: TRBJ1-4
v_call: TRBV4-1
clone_size: .
cdr3_aa: CASSQQGQGAPTNEKLFF
cdr3_nt: TGCGCCAGCAGCCAACAAGGACAGGGGGCACCAACTAATGAAAAACTGTTTTTT

d_call: .
j_call: TRBJ2-7
v_call: TRBV6-5
clone_size: .
cdr3_aa: CASSYSGGGYEQYF
cdr3_nt: TGTGCCAGCAGTTACTCAGGCGGAGGGTACGAGCAGTACTTC

d_call: TRBD1
j_call: TRBJ1-4
v_call: TRBV3-1/TRBV3-2
clone_size: .
cdr3_aa: CASSSGQGHEKLFF
cdr3_nt: TGTGCCAGCAGCTCGGGACAGGGCCATGAAAAACTGTTTTTT

d_call: TRBD1
j_call: TRBJ1-3
v_call: TRBV6-5
clone_size: .
cdr3_aa: CASSRTGSGYTIYF
cdr3_nt: TGTGCCAGCAGTAGGACAGGGAGTGGGTACACCATATATTTT

d_call: TRBD2
j_call: TRBJ2-3
v_call: TRBV11-3
clone_size: .
cdr3_aa: CASTPGLAGVDTQYF
cdr3_nt: TGTGCCAGCACCCCGGGACTAGCGGGAGTGGATACGCAGTATTTT

d_call: .
j_call: TRBJ1-1
v_call: TRBV18
clone_size: .
cdr3_aa: CASSPGERTEAFF
cdr3_nt: TGTGCCAGCTCACCAGGGGAGAGGACTGAAGCTTTCTTT

d_call: .
j_call: TRBJ2-7
v_call: TRBV27
clone_size: .
cdr3_aa: CASGQGWRAYEQYF
cdr3_nt: TGTGCCAGCGGGCAGGGGTGGCGGGCCTACGAGCAGTACTTC

d_call: .
j_call: TRBJ2-1
v_call: TRBV15
clone_size: .
cdr3_aa: CATSRVGENYNEQFF
cdr3_nt: TGTGCCACCAGCAGAGTAGGGGAAAACTACAATGAGCAGTTCTTC

d_call: TRBD2
j_call: TRBJ2-1
v_call: TRBV6-5
clone_size: .
cdr3_aa: CASSTPGLSNKFF
cdr3_nt: TGTGCCAGCAGTACGCCGGGACTAAGTAACAAGTTCTTC

d_call: .
j_call: TRBJ1-1
v_call: TRBV20-1
clone_size: .
cdr3_aa: CSARDGGEAFF
cdr3_nt: TGCAGTGCTAGAGATGGCGGTGAAGCTTTCTTT

d_call: .
j_call: TRBJ1-4
v_call: TRBV7-9
clone_size: .
cdr3_aa: CASSLARTAWEKLFF
cdr3_nt: TGTGCCAGCAGCTTAGCGAGAACAGCCTGGGAAAAACTGTTTTTT

d_call: .
j_call: TRBJ1-5
v_call: TRBV6-2/TRBV6-3
clone_size: .
cdr3_aa: CASSYGGGSQPQHF
cdr3_nt: TGTGCCAGCAGTTACGGGGGGGGCTCCCAGCCCCAGCATTTT

d_call: .
j_call: TRBJ1-5
v_call: TRBV19
clone_size: .
cdr3_aa: CASSQGWQPQHF
cdr3_nt: TGTGCCAGTAGTCAGGGGTGGCAGCCCCAGCATTTT

d_call: .
j_call: TRBJ2-7
v_call: TRBV7-7
clone_size: once
cdr3_aa: CASSLSIGKNYEQYF
cdr3_nt: TGTGCCAGCAGCTTAAGTATCGGGAAGAACTACGAGCAGTACTTC

d_call: TRBD2
j_call: TRBJ2-1
v_call: TRBV3-1/TRBV3-2
clone_size: .
cdr3_aa: CASSQGSGRAERGEQFF
cdr3_nt: TGTGCCAGCAGCCAAGGTAGCGGGAGGGCCGAGAGGGGTGAGCAGTTCTTC

d_call: TRBD2
j_call: TRBJ2-2
v_call: TRBV5-1
clone_size: .
cdr3_aa: CASSFLAGVAGELFF
cdr3_nt: TGCGCCAGCAGCTTTCTAGCGGGAGTCGCCGGGGAGCTGTTTTTT

d_call: .
j_call: TRBJ1-1
v_call: TRBV18
clone_size: .
cdr3_aa: CASSPRQDLMNTEAFF
cdr3_nt: TGTGCCAGCTCACCCCGACAGGACCTCATGAACACTGAAGCTTTCTTT

d_call: .
j_call: TRBJ1-3
v_call: TRBV6-5
clone_size: .
cdr3_aa: CASSYSLAGRSGLYF
cdr3_nt: TGTGCCAGCAGTTACTCGCTTGCGGGGCGTTCTGGTTTATATTTT

d_call: TRBD1
j_call: TRBJ1-1
v_call: TRBV5-1
clone_size: few
cdr3_aa: CASSFGTANTEAFF
cdr3_nt: TGCGCCAGCAGCTTCGGGACAGCGAACACTGAAGCTTTCTTT

d_call: .
j_call: TRBJ2-1
v_call: TRBV6-5
clone_size: .
cdr3_aa: CASSWSGDNEQFF
cdr3_nt: TGTGCCAGCAGTTGGTCAGGGGACAATGAGCAGTTCTTC

d_call: .
j_call: TRBJ1-5
v_call: TRBV21-1
clone_size: .
cdr3_aa: CASSCSEGRDSNQPQHF
cdr3_nt: TGTGCCAGCAGCTGTTCTGAGGGGCGGGATAGCAATCAGCCCCAGCATTTT

d_call: TRBD2
j_call: TRBJ2-1
v_call: TRBV9
clone_size: .
cdr3_aa: CASSVGGRASDEQFF
cdr3_nt: TGTGCCAGCAGCGTAGGCGGGAGGGCCTCCGATGAGCAGTTCTTC

d_call: TRBD1
j_call: TRBJ2-3
v_call: TRBV19
clone_size: .
cdr3_aa: CASRDRATDTQYF
cdr3_nt: TGTGCCAGCCGGGACAGGGCAACAGATACGCAGTATTTT

d_call: TRBD1
j_call: TRBJ1-5
v_call: TRBV18
clone_size: .
cdr3_aa: CASSPDRGGNQPQHF
cdr3_nt: TGTGCCAGCTCACCAGACAGGGGTGGAAATCAGCCCCAGCATTTT

d_call: TRBD2
j_call: TRBJ2-1
v_call: TRBV9
clone_size: .
cdr3_aa: CASSVNRLGERDPAYNEQFF
cdr3_nt: TGTGCCAGCAGCGTAAATAGGTTGGGGGAGCGGGACCCAGCCTACAATGAGCAGTTCTTC

d_call: .
j_call: TRBJ2-7
v_call: TRBV2
clone_size: .
cdr3_aa: CASSEVGWEQYF
cdr3_nt: TGTGCCAGCAGTGAAGTCGGTTGGGAGCAGTACTTC

d_call: TRBD2
j_call: TRBJ2-5
v_call: TRBV6-2/TRBV6-3
clone_size: .
cdr3_aa: CASSYSPSGGYQETQYF
cdr3_nt: TGTGCCAGCAGTTACTCCCCCAGCGGGGGATATCAAGAGACCCAGTACTTC

d_call: .
j_call: TRBJ1-3
v_call: TRBV11-2
clone_size: .
cdr3_aa: CASSERVSGNTIYF
cdr3_nt: TGTGCCAGCAGCGAGCGCGTTTCTGGAAACACCATATATTTT

d_call: .
j_call: TRBJ2-1
v_call: TRBV24-1
clone_size: .
cdr3_aa: CATSGNRVYNEQFF
cdr3_nt: TGTGCCACCAGTGGCAACAGAGTCTACAATGAGCAGTTCTTC